The 29 T cell receptor beta chains below come from one sample, sequenced in a study of long-term antiretroviral therapy in people with HIV. Assay version v3.0 of immunoSEQ was used, and it was run at survey level. The protocol was immunoSEQ multiplex PCR, while the TCRdb copy is restricted to in-frame clones and leaves out a portion. The sample shows 20,000 or so clones, 76% of them seen only once. The sequencing used unsorted PBMCs, collected 0.5 years before starting antiretroviral therapy. The receptor set was obtained from a woman between 50 and 59 years old with HIV.

This chain links TRBV5-4 with TRBJ1-1; TRBD1 is a possible D gene (5 bases). The V end was cut by 0 bases, the J end by 13 bases, with 13 bases between. Germline V gene lookup returns CDR1 SGHNT and CDR2 YYREEE (reference sequence). The CDR3 contains 12 residues. The CDR3 protein is CASSLEGSGGFF. In DNA, the CDR3 is TGTGCCAGCAGCTTGGAGGGCAGCGGGGGTTTCTTT.

The chain has TRBV5-5 and TRBJ2-7, with TRBD1 matching over 7 bases. Losses at the gene ends were 5 bases for V and 5 bases for J; bases not matched to a gene: 13. Germline V gene sequence: CDR1 SGHKS, CDR2 YYEKEE (reference sequence). CDR3 length equals 15 residues. CDR3 residues: CASSLNDREHHEQYV. The CDR3 DNA follows: TGTGCCAGCAGTTTAAACGACAGGGAGCATCACGAGCAGTACGTC.

V and J are TRBV7-6 and TRBJ1-3, with unresolved D. The CDR3 is 16 amino acids. The germline V gene encodes CDR1 SGHVS and CDR2 FNYEAQ. With 1 base removed from V and 0 bases from J, the gap between germline ends came to 10 bases. CDR3 protein: CASSLGPTSSGNTIYF. The DNA of the CDR3 is TGTGCCAGCAGCTTAGGACCGACCAGCTCTGGAAACACCATATATTTT.

The rearrangement uses TRBV6-1 and TRBJ2-1; 14 bases are a match to TRBD2. This CDR3 comprises 16 residues. In germline, CDR1 is MNHNS, CDR2 SASEGT. The J segment lost 7 bases and the V segment lost 4 bases, leaving 6 bases of the junction unmatched. In nucleotides, the CDR3 is TGTGCCAGCAGTGGACTAGCGGGGGGGCTTAGAAATGAGCAGTTCTTC. Its translation: CASSGLAGGLRNEQFF.

This chain joins TRBV5-4 and TRBJ2-2, with TRBD1 as a possible D gene (5 bases). Trimming cost V 4 bases and J 6 bases, with 10 bases left between them. Germline CDR1 and CDR2: SGHNT and YYREEE (reference sequence). CDR3 length: 13 amino acids. As DNA, the CDR3 is TGTGCCAGCAGCCTGGGGCTGGCCGGGGAGCTGTTTTTT. It yields the protein CASSLGLAGELFF.

The CDR3 DNA reads TGTGCCAGCAGCGTCTGGAGGGGGGTCCGGCAAGAGACCCAGTACTTC. It specifies CASSVWRGVRQETQYF. The V call is TRBV25-1, the J call TRBJ2-5; D could derive from TRBD1 or TRBD2 (6 bases each). Germline V CDR1 and CDR2: MGHDK, SYGVNS. The CDR3 runs to 16 residues. The V gene lost 6 bases and the J gene lost 2 bases, with 19 bases spanning the gap.

The chain uses TRBV27 and TRBJ1-5; 10 bases align to TRBD1. Germline loops: CDR1 MNHEY, CDR2 SMNVEV (reference sequence). The V gene end was trimmed by 0 bases and the J gene end by 1 base; junction bases not matched to a gene: 3. The CDR3 has 17 amino acids. The CDR3 loop is CASSLSGGQGSNQPQHF. The DNA of the CDR3 is TGTGCCAGCAGTTTATCTGGGGGACAGGGGAGCAATCAGCCCCAGCATTTT.

The chain combines TRBV5-1 with TRBJ2-7, with D possibly TRBD1 on 7 matching bases. The CDR3 contains 15 residues. Germline V lookup: CDR1 SGHRS, CDR2 YFSETQ. V lost 4 bases, J lost 4 bases, and 18 bases lay in between. CDR3 DNA sequence: TGCGCCAGCAGCGCGGCGGGACAGACAGGATACGAGCAGTACTTC. Its translation is CASSAAGQTGYEQYF.

Only a few counts were recorded for this clone. The chain employs TRBV30 and TRBJ1-6, with TRBD1 identical over 10 bases. The germline V gene encodes CDR1 GTSNPN and CDR2 SVGIG (reference sequence). V dropped 5 bases and J dropped 9; count of bases not matched to a gene: 7. This CDR3 is 14 amino acids long. The CDR3 region is CAWGGGTGASPLHF. Written as DNA, the CDR3 is TGTGCCTGGGGAGGTGGGACAGGGGCTTCACCCCTCCACTTT.

The chain links TRBV7-9 to TRBJ1-2, with 10 bases fitting TRBD1. The CDR3 covers 15 residues. The J segment lost 8 bases and the V segment lost 4 bases, leaving 10 bases of the junction unmatched. The germline V gene has CDR1 SEHNR and CDR2 FQNEAQ (reference sequence). CDR3 amino acids: CASSSTPGTGEGYTF. The CDR3 DNA reads TGTGCCAGCAGCTCTACACCCGGGACAGGGGAAGGCTACACCTTC.

The chain recombines TRBV20-1 with TRBJ2-1; a possible D gene is TRBD2 (7 bases). CDR1 is DFQATT and CDR2 is SNEGSKA in the germline V gene (reference sequence). The ends were cut back, 6 bases at V and 7 bases at J, with 10 bases in the middle. CDR3 length equals 11 residues. The CDR3 DNA reads TGCAGTGCGGGGGGGCGGAATGAGCAGTTCTTC. Amino acids: CSAGGRNEQFF.

The gene calls are TRBV2 and TRBJ2-1; no reliable D call. The V gene's germline CDR1 is SNHLY and CDR2 FYNNEI. The V gene lost 5 bases and the J gene lost 0 bases, with 5 bases spanning the gap. The CDR3 has 13 residues. The CDR3 region has the DNA TGTGCCAGCAGTACGAGCTCCTACAATGAGCAGTTCTTC. Its translation is CASSTSSYNEQFF. Looking up the rest from reference TRBV2 and TRBJ2-1 gives the full variable domain: EPEVTQTPSHQVTQMGQEVILRCVPISNHLYFYWYRQILGQKVEFLVSFYNNEISEKSEIFDDQFSVERPDGSNFTLKIRSTKLEDSAMYFCASSTSSYNEQFFGPGTRLTVL.

The CDR3, as DNA: TGTGCCAGCAGCCTCGGGACCGGGGAGCTGTTTTTT. This sequence encodes CASSLGTGELFF. V and J are TRBV7-8 and TRBJ2-2; D is ambiguous. CDR3 length equals 12 residues. Germline V gene sequence: CDR1 SGHVS, CDR2 FQNEAQ. Deletions cut 5 bases from V and 5 bases from J, with 6 bases between.

By share, this clone counts as medium-sized. The chain combines TRBV7-9 with TRBJ1-3, with 8 bases identical to TRBD1. V gave up 5 bases and J gave up 4 bases; unmatched junction bases: 10. This CDR3 comprises 16 residues. Germline V gene lookup returns CDR1 SEHNR and CDR2 FQNEAQ (reference sequence). CDR3 bases: TGTGCCAGCAGCGCCGAGACAGGGGCGGCCGGAAACACCATATATTTT. This gives the protein CASSAETGAAGNTIYF.

The chain joins TRBV2 to TRBJ1-5, with D possibly TRBD1 on 5 matching bases. V lost 7 bases to trimming and J lost 2 bases, with 12 bases between them. Germline values: CDR1 SNHLY, CDR2 FYNNEI. The CDR3 is 14 residues long. The CDR3: CASKMGDGNQPQHF. DNA of the CDR3: TGTGCCAGCAAGATGGGGGACGGCAATCAGCCCCAGCATTTT. The full variable domain, with the rest looked up from reference TRBV2 and TRBJ1-5, is EPEVTQTPSHQVTQMGQEVILRCVPISNHLYFYWYRQILGQKVEFLVSFYNNEISEKSEIFDDQFSVERPDGSNFTLKIRSTKLEDSAMYFCASKMGDGNQPQHFGDGTRLSIL.

The chain employs TRBV30 and TRBJ2-6; D is perhaps TRBD2 (6 bases). This CDR3 contains 13 residues. V lost 7 bases to trimming and J lost 0 bases, with 7 bases between them. Germline V gives CDR1 GTSNPN, CDR2 SVGIG (reference sequence). The CDR3 sequence: CASGGSGANVLTF. The CDR3 region has the DNA TGTGCCTCCGGGGGCTCTGGGGCCAACGTCCTGACTTTC. The entire variable domain, with the rest obtained from reference TRBV30 and TRBJ2-6, is as follows: SQTIHQWPATLVQPVGSPLSLECTVEGTSNPNLYWYRQAAGRGLQLLFYSVGIGQISSEVPQNLSASRPQDRQFILSSKKLLLSDSGFYLCASGGSGANVLTFGAGSRLTVL.

The chain links TRBV11-2 to TRBJ2-5; the D is unclear. This CDR3 comprises 15 residues. Germline V gene data show CDR1 as SGHAT and CDR2 as FQNNGV. V dropped 3 bases and J dropped 3 bases, with 14 bases sitting between them. CDR3 in amino acids: CASSFGSWSKETQYF. As DNA, the CDR3 is TGTGCCAGCAGCTTTGGTTCCTGGAGTAAAGAGACCCAGTACTTC.

This chain joins TRBV7-3 and TRBJ2-3, with D possibly being TRBD1 (5 bases). The germline V gene encodes CDR1 SGHTA and CDR2 FQGTGA. Trimming cost V 6 bases and J 6 bases, with 10 bases left between them. The CDR3 is made up of 12 amino acids. The CDR3 nucleotides read TGTGCCAGCAGTCAAAAGGGGGATACGCAGTATTTT. Translation: CASSQKGDTQYF.

Only a few counts were recorded for this clone. The chain has TRBV5-1 and TRBJ1-1, with TRBD1 matching 12 bases. V lost 5 bases and J lost 7; bases outside the gene matches: 15. CDR3 length: 17 amino acids. From germline, CDR1 is SGHRS and CDR2 YFSETQ. CDR3 DNA sequence: TGCGCCAGCAGAAACGATACAACCCGGGACAGGGGGCATGAAGCTTTCTTT. This codes for CASRNDTTRDRGHEAFF. Drawing the rest from reference TRBV5-1 and TRBJ1-1, the complete variable domain is KAGVTQTPRYLIKTRGQQVTLSCSPISGHRSVSWYQQTPGQGLQFLFEYFSETQRNKGNFPGRFSGRQFSNSRSEMNVSTLELGDSALYLCASRNDTTRDRGHEAFFGQGTRLTVV.

The chain joins TRBV6-5 to TRBJ1-2; the match to TRBD1 covers 9 bases. Per germline, CDR1 MNHEY and CDR2 SVGAGI. J lost 6 bases, V lost 6 bases, and 11 bases had no gene match. The CDR3 extends over 15 amino acids. CDR3 sequence reads: CASRAATGGKNGYTF. The CDR3 coding sequence is TGTGCCAGCAGAGCGGCCACAGGGGGCAAAAATGGCTACACCTTC.

Only a few counts were recorded for this clone. The chain couples TRBV27 to TRBJ1-4; no clear D gene. The CDR3 is 12 amino acids. Between the trimmed V and J ends, which lost 6 bases and 8 bases, there was a span of 10 bases. Germline-derived CDR1 and CDR2 are MNHEY and SMNVEV (reference sequence). The CDR3 bases are TGTGCCAGCAGGGGAATGACAGAAAAACTGTTTTTT. Translated, it gives CASRGMTEKLFF.

The chain is built from TRBV29-1 and TRBJ2-3; 7 nucleotides match TRBD2. V gave up 4 bases and J gave up 4 bases; unmatched junction bases: 8. Germline-derived CDR1 and CDR2 are SQVTM and ANQGSEA. The CDR3 runs 14 residues. Written as DNA, the CDR3 is TGCAGCGTTGGGGGGGGTTCGGGCGCAGATACGCAGTATTTT. Protein: CSVGGGSGADTQYF.

The J gene is TRBJ1-1, the V gene TRBV30, with D uncertain. Per the germline V gene, CDR1 is GTSNPN and CDR2 is SVGIG (reference sequence). V lost 0 bases to trimming and J lost 1 base, with 9 bases between them. CDR3 length: 14 residues. CDR3 nucleotide sequence: TGTGCCTGGAGTGTACAGACCCCGAACACTGAAGCTTTCTTT. It codes for CAWSVQTPNTEAFF.

In its sample, this clone is medium-sized (0.01 to 0.1%). The chain combines TRBV6-1 with TRBJ2-1, with D possibly TRBD1 on 6 matching bases. The V end lost 0 bases, the J end lost 2 bases, and 14 bases lay between the germline ends. CDR1 is MNHNS and CDR2 is SASEGT in the germline V gene. The CDR3 has 17 amino acids. CDR3 nucleotide sequence: TGTGCCAGCAGTGAAGCCCTTACAGGGAACCCCTACAATGAGCAGTTCTTC. Its translation: CASSEALTGNPYNEQFF.

The sample holds one count of this clone. This chain links TRBV7-2 with TRBJ2-2, with 12 bases fitting TRBD2. V lost 6 bases to trimming and J lost 6 bases; unmatched junction nucleotides: 5. Looked up from germline, CDR1 is SGHTA and CDR2 is FQGNSA. This CDR3 region has 15 residues. Here the CDR3 DNA reads TGTGCCAGCAGTTCTAGCGGGGGGGCGGCCGGGGAGCTGTTTTTT. As protein: CASSSSGGAAGELFF.

The V call is TRBV5-1, the J call TRBJ1-1, with D perhaps matching TRBD1 (6 bases). Trimming left V 4 bases short and J 1 base short, with 23 bases between. Germline CDR1 SGHRS, CDR2 YFSETQ. This CDR3 has 18 amino acids. The CDR3 region is CASSLGQFKGDTNTEAFF. CDR3 nucleotides: TGCGCCAGCAGCCTTGGTCAGTTCAAGGGGGACACGAACACTGAAGCTTTCTTT.

This chain uses TRBV11-3 with TRBJ2-5; 11 bases align to TRBD1. There are 15 residues in the CDR3. Germline V lookup: CDR1 SGHNT, CDR2 YENEEA. After removal of 7 bases from V and 5 bases from J, the junction contained 9 bases not matched to a gene. CDR3 coding DNA: TGTGCCAGCACCACCGGGACAGGGGGTTTGGAGACCCAGTACTTC. This translates into CASTTGTGGLETQYF.

A single count supports this clone. The gene calls are TRBV5-5 and TRBJ2-7, with D perhaps TRBD2 (5 bases). This CDR3 is built from 15 residues. Germline CDR1 is SGHKS and CDR2 is YYEKEE (reference sequence). V gave up 0 bases and J gave up 3 bases, with 13 bases separating them. The CDR3 region is CASSLASQDFYEQYV. The CDR3 DNA sequence: TGTGCCAGCAGCTTGGCCTCCCAGGACTTCTACGAGCAGTACGTC.

This clone was detected only a few times. The chain is built from TRBV7-2 and TRBJ2-1, with 11 bases lining up with TRBD2. CDR3 length equals 15 residues. The germline CDR1 and CDR2 sequences are SGHTA and FQGNSA. V lost 8 bases to trimming and J lost 1 base; unmatched junction nucleotides: 4. CDR3 protein: CASVRTSGSYNEQFF. The CDR3 nucleotides are TGTGCCAGCGTTAGGACTAGCGGGTCCTACAATGAGCAGTTCTTC.